This TCR beta chain appears in the sequencing data of a study of cytomegalovirus exposure and HLA in healthy donors. PCR primers comprised 60 Vbeta and 13 Jbeta primers. Original processing notes: In a later analysis, about 9.9 million of tens of millions of unique beta chains occurred in at least two donors. Libraries were prepared by immunoSEQ multiplex PCR; TCRdb keeps only in-frame clonotypes and omits some of them. That table furnishes V, J and clone size, whereas the DNA furnished D and trimming. The data contain roughly 130,000 clones, about 78% of them singletons. Findings and limits, study-wide: According to a later analysis, donors in an Asian-associated ancestry cluster reportedly had fewer N-insertions than the roughly 660-donor mean. TCR beta sequences reportedly predicted the HLA-A and HLA-B alleles of most subjects accurately. Most likely, a cluster of highly shared sequence variants arose as a sequencing artifact.

As regards this clone: Its matching antigen is unknown.

Sequenced input: PBMCs. The receptor was derived from a human donor in good health.

This chain's CDR3 is CASSLFPTTQGVYEQYF. The CDR3 DNA is TGTGCCAGCAGTTTATTCCCCACTACGCAGGGGGTATACGAGCAGTACTTC. The genes are TRBV27 and TRBJ2-7; 7 nucleotides match TRBD1. V shed 1 base, J shed 4 bases, and the junction held 13 bases outside the gene matches. Per the germline V gene, CDR1 is MNHEY and CDR2 is SMNVEV (reference sequence). The CDR3 consists of 17 residues.